The TCR beta chain described here comes from a study of metastatic and nonmetastatic thyroid tumors. Study details: The comparison covered peripheral blood and tumor or nodule tissue in malignant and benign thyroid patients. Study-wide findings and caveats: Versus benign nodules, malignant thyroid tumors reportedly had significantly higher TCR beta diversity, in blood and tumor.

As handled by the study authors: The distant-metastasis classifier for papillary thyroid cancer was built from CDR3 differences across clinicopathological groups. TCRdb reprocessed the PCR reads via MiXCR. None of the V and J calls come from the authors' own analysis; TCRdb made them. Here the sample spans around 31,000 clones, about a fifth being singletons. Thyroid surgery had not been preceded by any treatment in any patient. The V and J ends lost 6 bases and 6 bases respectively, with 17 bases between them. CDR3 length: 14 residues. Looked up from germline, CDR1 is LNHDA and CDR2 is SQIVND (reference sequence). This clone was counted between two and nine times. The antigen is undetermined.

The sequenced sample consisted of tumor tissue. The source of this sequence is a male donor with papillary thyroid cancer or a benign thyroid nodule (not recorded which). Some clones in this sample may be carry-over from other donors' samples. This chain links TRBV19 with TRBJ1-1; TRBD1 is a possible D gene (5 bases). CDR3 sequence: CASRKRQGGAEAFF. CDR3 nucleotide sequence: TGTGCCAGTAGGAAAAGGCAGGGTGGTGCTGAAGCTTTCTTT.